This T cell receptor (beta chain) was sequenced for a study of blood T cell repertoires in COVID-19. TCRdb's copy holds only in-frame clones and misses some; the assay was immunoSEQ multiplex PCR. The table shows approximately 300,000 clones, with 75% to 90% occurring only once. There are 14 residues in the CDR3. Trimming shortened V by 0 bases and J by 5 bases, and 11 bases separated the two germline ends. Looked up from germline, CDR1 is SGHDT and CDR2 is YYEEEE. Exposed study participants had met a COVID-19 case within 2 weeks before entry. This clone was detected once. The gene calls are TRBV5-6 and TRBJ1-2, with D possibly being TRBD1 (6 bases). Sequencing used PBMCs or T cells enriched from blood (not recorded which). The origin of this receptor is a woman in her twenties or thirties who had been exposed to COVID-19. The CDR3 protein is CASSLETGLYGYTF. CDR3 nucleotide sequence: TGTGCCAGCAGCTTGGAGACAGGTTTATATGGCTACACCTTC.